This T cell receptor (beta chain) was profiled in a study of blood T cell repertoires in COVID-19. Study context: COVID-19 samples from acute and convalescent phases originated in the United States, Italy and Spain. Sample material is recorded as cDNA or gDNA derived from T cells, B-cell-depleted T cells, or PBMCs.

The CDR3 contains 15 residues. Trimming removed 0 bases from V and 3 bases from J, with 11 bases in between. Germline V gene lookup returns CDR1 SGHRS and CDR2 YFSETQ. In the original workflow: Amplification from reference gene primers served as the basis for estimated nucleated cell counts. Sequencing used immunoSEQ multiplex PCR; TCRdb keeps in-frame clones, though not all of them. V and J calls and clone size are given by that table; D and trimming were obtained from the DNA. The data show 73,000 or so clones, with about 80% seen just once and approximately 4.1% held by the top ten. The specimen sequenced was peripheral blood. This TCR was sampled from a woman aged 55-69 years with acute or convalescent COVID-19. The chain couples TRBV5-1 to TRBJ2-3, with TRBD1 as a possible D gene (6 bases). The CDR3 coding sequence is TGCGCCAGCAGCTTGGGCCAGGGGCGAACAGATACGCAGTATTTT. Translating gives CASSLGQGRTDTQYF.